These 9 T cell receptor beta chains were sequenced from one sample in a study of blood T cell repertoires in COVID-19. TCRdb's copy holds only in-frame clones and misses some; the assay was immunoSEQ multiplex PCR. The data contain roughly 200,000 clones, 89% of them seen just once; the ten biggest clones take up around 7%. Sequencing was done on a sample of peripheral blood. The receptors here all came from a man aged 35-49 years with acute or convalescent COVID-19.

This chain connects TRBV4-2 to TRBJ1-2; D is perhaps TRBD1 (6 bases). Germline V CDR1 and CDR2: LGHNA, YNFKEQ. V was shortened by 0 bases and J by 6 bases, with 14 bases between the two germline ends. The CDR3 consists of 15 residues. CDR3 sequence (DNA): TGTGCCAGCAGCCAAGATCGGGGGGCTCCAAATGGCTACACCTTC. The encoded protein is CASSQDRGAPNGYTF.

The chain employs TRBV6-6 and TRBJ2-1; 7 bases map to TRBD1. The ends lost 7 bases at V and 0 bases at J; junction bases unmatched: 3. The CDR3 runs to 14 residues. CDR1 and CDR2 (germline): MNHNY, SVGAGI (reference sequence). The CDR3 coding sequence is TGTGCCAGCATGACAGGGACCTCCTACAATGAGCAGTTCTTC. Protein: CASMTGTSYNEQFF.

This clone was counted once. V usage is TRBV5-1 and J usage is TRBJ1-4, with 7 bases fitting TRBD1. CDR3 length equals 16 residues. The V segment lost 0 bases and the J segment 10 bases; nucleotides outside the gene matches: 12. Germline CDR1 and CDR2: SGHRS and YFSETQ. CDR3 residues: CASSLDRSGGSAKLFF. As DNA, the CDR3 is TGCGCCAGCAGCTTGGACAGATCAGGGGGTTCGGCAAAACTGTTTTTT.

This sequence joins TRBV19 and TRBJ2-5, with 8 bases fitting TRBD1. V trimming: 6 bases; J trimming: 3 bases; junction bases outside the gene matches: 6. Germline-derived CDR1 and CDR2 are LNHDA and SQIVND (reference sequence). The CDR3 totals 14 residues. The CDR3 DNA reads TGTGCCAGTAGAAGGACAGGGCCTGAAGAGACCCAGTACTTC. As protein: CASRRTGPEETQYF.

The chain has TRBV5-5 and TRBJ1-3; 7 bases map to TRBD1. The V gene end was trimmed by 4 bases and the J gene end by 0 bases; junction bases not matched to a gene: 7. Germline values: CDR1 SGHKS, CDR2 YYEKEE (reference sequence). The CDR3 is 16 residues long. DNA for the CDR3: TGTGCCAGCAGCGTGGACAGGTTCAGCTCTGGAAACACCATATATTTT. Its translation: CASSVDRFSSGNTIYF.

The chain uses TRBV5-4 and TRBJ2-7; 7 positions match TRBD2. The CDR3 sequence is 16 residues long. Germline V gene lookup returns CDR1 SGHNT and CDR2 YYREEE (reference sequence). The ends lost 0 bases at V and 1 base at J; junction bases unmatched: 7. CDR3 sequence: CASSLGPQRESYEQYF. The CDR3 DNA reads TGTGCCAGCAGCTTGGGTCCCCAGCGGGAATCCTACGAGCAGTACTTC.

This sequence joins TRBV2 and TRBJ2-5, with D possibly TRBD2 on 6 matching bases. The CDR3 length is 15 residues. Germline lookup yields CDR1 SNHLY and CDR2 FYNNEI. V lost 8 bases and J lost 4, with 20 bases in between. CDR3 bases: TGTGCCAGCGGATGGTCGGGGGACCTAGGAGAGACCCAGTACTTC. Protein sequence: CASGWSGDLGETQYF.

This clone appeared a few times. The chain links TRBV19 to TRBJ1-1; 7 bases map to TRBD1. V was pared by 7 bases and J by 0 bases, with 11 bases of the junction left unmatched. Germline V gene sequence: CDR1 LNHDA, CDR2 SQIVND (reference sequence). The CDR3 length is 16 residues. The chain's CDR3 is CASTITDRILNTEAFF. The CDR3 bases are TGTGCCAGTACCATAACGGACAGGATACTGAACACTGAAGCTTTCTTT.

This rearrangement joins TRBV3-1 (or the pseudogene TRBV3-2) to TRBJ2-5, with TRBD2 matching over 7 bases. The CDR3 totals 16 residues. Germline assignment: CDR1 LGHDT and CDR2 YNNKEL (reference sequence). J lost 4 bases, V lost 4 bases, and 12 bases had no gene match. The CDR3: CASSPRGRGVPETQYF. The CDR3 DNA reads TGTGCCAGCAGCCCCCGGGGCCGGGGGGTCCCAGAGACCCAGTACTTC.